These 29 T cell receptor beta chains were all obtained from the same sample, sequenced in a study of radiation and T cells in renal cell carcinoma. Time point defined: baseline pretreatment blood. Sample treatment: 15 Gy SBRT to primary tumor, nephrectomy 4 weeks later. Sequenced by immunoSEQ multiplex PCR; TCRdb stores in-frame clones only, minus some. The data show 100,000 to 150,000 clones, approximately 78% seen once. Here the sequenced sample was blood, taken from a patient whose treatment included radiotherapy and nephrectomy. Receptor source: a woman aged 55-75 years with renal cell carcinoma.

This chain connects TRBV10-2 to TRBJ2-2; D is undetermined. V lost 6 bases to trimming and J lost 0 bases, with 17 bases between them. This CDR3 contains 17 residues. Germline V lookup: CDR1 WSHSY, CDR2 SAAADI. This CDR3 reads CASRVGESFANTGELFF. CDR3 bases: TGCGCCAGCAGAGTGGGTGAGAGTTTCGCGAACACCGGGGAGCTGTTTTTT.

The chain is built from TRBV5-5 and TRBJ2-5; a possible D gene is TRBD1 (5 bases). V lost 4 bases and J lost 2, with 12 bases in between. Germline V lookup: CDR1 SGHKS, CDR2 YYEKEE (reference sequence). The CDR3 totals 14 residues. The CDR3 spells CASSRSGQQETQYF. DNA for the CDR3: TGTGCCAGCAGCCGCTCCGGACAACAAGAGACCCAGTACTTC.

The J gene is TRBJ1-1, the V gene TRBV19; 7 positions match TRBD1. The junction had 18 bases not matched to a gene; V was cut back by 5 bases and J by 12 bases. The CDR3 contains 15 residues. CDR1 LNHDA and CDR2 SQIVND come from the germline V gene (reference sequence). The CDR3: CASSRLITGAQGTFF. Written as DNA, the CDR3 is TGTGCCAGTAGTCGTCTCATAACAGGGGCGCAGGGAACTTTCTTT.

This clone was counted once. The rearrangement joins TRBV6-1 to TRBJ1-4; D is uncertain. From germline, CDR1 is MNHNS and CDR2 SASEGT. With 1 base removed from V and 0 bases from J, the gap between germline ends came to 6 bases. This CDR3 is 15 amino acids long. The chain's CDR3 is CASSEGYATNEKLFF. In nucleotides, the CDR3 is TGTGCCAGCAGTGAAGGATACGCAACTAATGAAAAACTGTTTTTT.

The chain links TRBV28 to TRBJ1-5; 10 bases map to TRBD1. V shed 6 bases, J shed 5 bases, and the junction held 4 bases outside the gene matches. The CDR3 consists of 14 residues. Germline CDR1 and CDR2: MDHEN and SYDVKM. Here the CDR3 reads CASRDRGGYQPQHF. The CDR3 DNA follows: TGTGCCAGCAGGGACAGGGGGGGATATCAGCCCCAGCATTTT. Variable domain in full (rest from reference TRBV28 and TRBJ1-5): DVKVTQSSRYLVKRTGEKVFLECVQDMDHENMFWYRQDPGLGLRLIYFSYDVKMKEKGDIPEGYSVSREKKERFSLILESASTNQTSMYLCASRDRGGYQPQHFGDGTRLSIL.

The chain recombines TRBV6-1 with TRBJ2-3; D gene ambiguous. This CDR3 contains 13 residues. Germline loops: CDR1 MNHNS, CDR2 SASEGT. Between the trimmed V and J ends, which lost 4 bases and 3 bases, there was a span of 8 bases. The CDR3 DNA follows: TGTGCCAGCAGTGCCTCTTGGACAGATACGCAGTATTTT. Its protein is CASSASWTDTQYF.

The genes are TRBV4-1 and TRBJ1-5; D remains unclear. The germline CDR1 and CDR2 sequences are MGHRA and YSYEKL. V was pared by 0 bases and J by 1 base, with 13 bases between. The CDR3 spans 17 residues. For the CDR3, the DNA is TGCGCCAGCAGCCAAGATCGCGGGGTCAGAAGCAATCAGCCCCAGCATTTT. It codes for CASSQDRGVRSNQPQHF.

The rearrangement joins TRBV7-9 to TRBJ1-1, with D possibly being TRBD1 (6 bases). The CDR3 runs 15 residues. From germline, CDR1 is SEHNR and CDR2 FQNEAQ (reference sequence). Deletions cut 5 bases from V and 5 bases from J, with 18 bases between. The CDR3 sequence: CASSPTTGSKTEAFF. CDR3 DNA: TGTGCCAGCAGCCCAACCACAGGGAGTAAGACTGAAGCTTTCTTT.

The V call is TRBV6-5, the J call TRBJ1-2; D is uncertain. Germline V gives CDR1 MNHEY, CDR2 SVGAGI. The CDR3 totals 13 residues. V was cut by 8 bases and J by 4 bases, with 14 bases left in between. The CDR3 bases are TGTGCCAGCGCTTTGGAGGAACGCTATGGCTACACCTTC. Its translation: CASALEERYGYTF.

The V call is TRBV9, the J call TRBJ2-3, with TRBD2 identical over 8 bases. V lost 0 bases, J lost 2 bases, and 2 bases stayed unmatched. The CDR3 runs to 15 residues. Germline values: CDR1 SGDLS, CDR2 YYNGEE. The CDR3 reads CASSVDSGATDTQYF. In nucleotides, the CDR3 is TGTGCCAGCAGCGTAGATAGCGGGGCCACAGATACGCAGTATTTT.

In DNA form, the CDR3 reads TGTGCCACCAGCAGAGATCGCGCGGCTAGCGGCACAGATACGCAGTATTTT. As protein: CATSRDRAASGTDTQYF. The J gene is TRBJ2-3, the V gene TRBV15; D possibly corresponds to TRBD2 (6 bases). This CDR3 has 17 amino acids. Germline CDR1 is LNHNV and CDR2 is YYDKDF (reference sequence). Trimming took off 0 bases at V and 1 base at J, with 14 bases between the two ends.

The rearrangement links TRBV6-1 to TRBJ2-7; D gene ambiguous. Between the trimmed V and J ends, which lost 5 bases and 0 bases, there was a span of 14 bases. Germline assignment: CDR1 MNHNS and CDR2 SASEGT. This CDR3 is 15 amino acids long. DNA of the CDR3: TGTGCCAGCAGTACGCCGGGCCAGAGCTCCTACGAGCAGTACTTC. It encodes CASSTPGQSSYEQYF.

This chain connects TRBV7-2 to TRBJ2-3; 14 bases map to TRBD2. V was pared by 6 bases and J by 1 base, with 3 bases of the junction left unmatched. CDR1 is SGHTA and CDR2 is FQGNSA in the germline V gene. There are 16 residues in the CDR3. In nucleotides, the CDR3 is TGTGCCAGCAGTCCGACTAGCGGGGGGGGCACAGATACGCAGTATTTT. This codes for CASSPTSGGGTDTQYF.

The chain combines TRBV11-2 with TRBJ2-7; a possible D gene is TRBD2 (6 bases). Per germline, CDR1 SGHAT and CDR2 FQNNGV. V shed 5 bases and J shed 6 bases, with 14 bases lying between them. This CDR3 has 13 residues. The DNA for the CDR3 is TGTGCCAGCAGCCCGGGACTGTCTCGCGAGCAGTACTTC. It encodes CASSPGLSREQYF.

The rearrangement uses TRBV7-2 and TRBJ1-2; D call uncertain. The CDR3 extends over 13 amino acids. Germline CDR1 SGHTA, CDR2 FQGNSA. V lost 5 bases to trimming and J lost 4 bases, with 11 bases between them. CDR3 amino acids: CASSVNSAYGYTF. The CDR3 DNA reads as TGTGCCAGCAGCGTAAACAGTGCCTATGGCTACACCTTC.

The chain employs TRBV18 and TRBJ2-5; D gene ambiguous. CDR1 KGHSH and CDR2 LQKENI come from the germline V gene. V shed 2 bases and J shed 1 base, with 8 bases lying between them. This CDR3 is built from 14 residues. In DNA, the CDR3 is TGTGCCAGCTCACCAGGGCGGATCCAAGAGACCCAGTACTTC. This translates into CASSPGRIQETQYF. The entire variable domain, with the rest obtained from reference TRBV18 and TRBJ2-5, is as follows: NAGVMQNPRHLVRRRGQEARLRCSPMKGHSHVYWYRQLPEEGLKFMVYLQKENIIDESGMPKERFSAEFPKEGPSILRIQQVVRGDSAAYFCASSPGRIQETQYFGPGTRLLVL.

The chain couples TRBV5-1 to TRBJ2-3; TRBD2 matches at 8 bases. Per the germline V gene, CDR1 is SGHRS and CDR2 is YFSETQ. The CDR3 is made up of 15 amino acids. The V gene end was trimmed by 0 bases and the J gene end by 6 bases; junction bases not matched to a gene: 6. The CDR3 sequence: CASSLGAGVLDTQYF. CDR3 nucleotide sequence: TGCGCCAGCAGCTTGGGAGCGGGGGTACTTGATACGCAGTATTTT.

The chain is built from TRBV5-1 and TRBJ2-5; 11 bases agree with TRBD2. This CDR3 region has 18 residues. J gave up 7 bases and V 0 bases, and 14 bases lay outside the gene matches. Germline CDR1 is SGHRS and CDR2 is YFSETQ. The CDR3 here is CASSLAGLAGGGPGTQYF. CDR3 bases: TGCGCCAGCAGCTTGGCTGGACTAGCGGGCGGGGGCCCCGGGACCCAGTACTTC.

The sample holds a few counts of this clone. The rearrangement uses TRBV9 and TRBJ1-1, with no clear D. The CDR3 has 12 amino acids. Germline CDR1 SGDLS, CDR2 YYNGEE. Trimming shortened V by 0 bases and J by 5 bases, and 5 bases separated the two germline ends. Here the CDR3 DNA reads TGTGCCAGCAGCGTAGCTCCGACTGAAGCTTTCTTT. This sequence encodes CASSVAPTEAFF.

J is TRBJ1-5 and V is TRBV6-5; D unclear. Germline V gene lookup returns CDR1 MNHEY and CDR2 SVGAGI. V shed 6 bases and J shed 1 base, with 10 bases lying between them. The CDR3 sequence is 14 residues long. Written as DNA, the CDR3 is TGTGCCAGCAGATCCCAACCGAGCAATCAGCCCCAGCATTTT. Amino acids: CASRSQPSNQPQHF.

The J gene is TRBJ2-1, the V gene TRBV5-1, with 10 bases matching TRBD1. Germline V lookup: CDR1 SGHRS, CDR2 YFSETQ. The trim removed 3 bases at V and 7 bases at J, leaving 4 bases unmatched. The CDR3 runs 14 residues. This CDR3 reads CASSSQGQGNEQFF. In DNA, the CDR3 is TGCGCCAGCAGCTCCCAGGGACAGGGGAATGAGCAGTTCTTC.

The chain joins TRBV9 to TRBJ2-7, with D maybe TRBD2 (6 bases). V dropped 4 bases and J dropped 0 bases, with 11 bases sitting between them. Germline V gives CDR1 SGDLS, CDR2 YYNGEE. The CDR3 spans 14 residues. The CDR3: CASSPREYSYEQYF. The CDR3 DNA follows: TGTGCCAGCAGCCCTCGGGAGTACTCCTACGAGCAGTACTTC.

The chain links TRBV7-2 to TRBJ1-1; 9 bases are a match to TRBD1. CDR1 and CDR2 from the germline V gene are SGHTA and FQGNSA. Unmatched junction bases numbered 6, after V lost 5 bases and J lost 11 bases. This CDR3 has 12 residues. CDR3 sequence reads: CASSPGQGNAFF. The CDR3 coding sequence is TGTGCCAGCAGCCCTGGACAGGGGAATGCTTTCTTT.

J is TRBJ2-2 and V is TRBV2, with 12 bases matching TRBD2. The V segment lost 6 bases and the J segment 7 bases; nucleotides outside the gene matches: 9. Germline CDR1 SNHLY, CDR2 FYNNEI. The CDR3 totals 16 residues. This CDR3 is CASRRLAGAVRGELFF. The CDR3 nucleotides are TGTGCCAGCAGGAGACTAGCGGGAGCTGTTCGCGGGGAGCTGTTTTTT.

The rearrangement joins TRBV4-1 to TRBJ2-3, with 7 bases lining up with TRBD1. The germline V gene has CDR1 MGHRA and CDR2 YSYEKL. The CDR3 spans 19 residues. V lost 1 base, J lost 7 bases, and 20 bases stayed unmatched. The CDR3 loop reads CASSQGGRTGSLGRNTQYF. DNA of the CDR3: TGCGCCAGCAGCCAAGGGGGAAGGACAGGCTCCCTAGGGCGGAATACGCAGTATTTT.

The genes are TRBV9 and TRBJ2-3; D perhaps matches TRBD2 (5 bases). This CDR3 region has 16 residues. V was shortened by 0 bases and J by 2 bases, with 13 bases between the two germline ends. Germline V gives CDR1 SGDLS, CDR2 YYNGEE. The CDR3 coding sequence is TGTGCCAGCAGCGTAGGACCCCCGGGGTTCACAGATACGCAGTATTTT. Its protein is CASSVGPPGFTDTQYF. Together with reference TRBV9 and TRBJ2-3, the CDR3 gives the full variable domain: DSGVTQTPKHLITATGQRVTLRCSPRSGDLSVYWYQQSLDQGLQFLIQYYNGEERAKGNILERFSAQQFPDLHSELNLSSLELGDSALYFCASSVGPPGFTDTQYFGPGTRLTVL.

This clone was picked up one time. This sequence joins TRBV6-1 and TRBJ1-1; TRBD1 is a possible D gene (6 bases). This CDR3 is 14 amino acids long. V lost 4 bases, J lost 6 bases, and 15 bases lay in between. CDR1 and CDR2 (germline): MNHNS, SASEGT. CDR3: CASSGDPGGPEAFF. The CDR3 region has the DNA TGTGCCAGCAGTGGGGACCCCGGGGGCCCTGAAGCTTTCTTT.

J is TRBJ1-4 and V is TRBV19; D is undetermined. The CDR3 consists of 17 residues. CDR1 is LNHDA and CDR2 is SQIVND in the germline V gene (reference sequence). Trimming shortened V by 8 bases and J by 3 bases, and 22 bases separated the two germline ends. CDR3 amino acids: CASAPSEVVSANEKLFF. The CDR3 region has the DNA TGTGCCAGTGCCCCCTCGGAAGTTGTGTCGGCTAATGAAAAACTGTTTTTT.

V usage is TRBV5-1 and J usage is TRBJ2-5; D might be TRBD1 (6 bases). Gene TRBJ2-7 matches the end of the DNA better, so the J call may be wrong. Germline-derived CDR1 and CDR2 are SGHRS and YFSETQ. The CDR3 loop spans 14 amino acids. The CDR3 loop reads CASSLETGPYEQYF. CDR3 DNA: TGCGCCAGCAGCTTGGAGACAGGCCCCTACGAGCAGTACTTC.